The 11 T cell receptor beta chains below all came from one sample that was sequenced in a study of OX40 agonist ivuxolimab in advanced cancers. TCRdb's copy holds only in-frame clones and misses some; the assay was immunoSEQ multiplex PCR. The sample yields roughly 62,000 clones, around 84% seen once. The source was CD4+ or CD8+ T cells sorted from blood, collected in a trial of the OX40 agonist ivuxolimab. The receptors stem from an adult with an advanced solid tumor such as melanoma, head and neck, liver or kidney cancer.

CDR3 amino acids: CASSTRTGGDPSTDTQYF. In DNA, the CDR3 is TGTGCCAGCAGCACCCGGACAGGGGGCGACCCTAGCACAGATACGCAGTATTTT. The rearrangement joins TRBV11-3 to TRBJ2-3; 11 nucleotides align to TRBD1. The CDR3 has 18 residues. In germline, CDR1 is SGHNT, CDR2 YENEEA. Germline trimming cut 5 bases from V and 0 bases from J; bases unmatched to any gene: 10.

The rearrangement uses TRBV5-5 and TRBJ2-1; no clear D. CDR1 is SGHKS and CDR2 is YYEKEE in the germline V gene (reference sequence). V shed 1 base and J shed 7 bases, with 12 bases lying between them. The CDR3 loop spans 14 amino acids. The CDR3, as DNA: TGTGCCAGCAGCTTGTTTGTTGGAACTAATGAGCAGTTCTTC. Translation gives CASSLFVGTNEQFF. The whole variable domain, remainder taken from reference TRBV5-5 and TRBJ2-1, is DAGVTQSPTHLIKTRGQQVTLRCSPISGHKSVSWYQQVLGQGPQFIFQYYEKEERGRGNFPDRFSARQFPNYSSELNVNALLLGDSALYLCASSLFVGTNEQFFGPGTRLTVL.

The J gene is TRBJ2-2, the V gene TRBV28; D is unclear. The CDR3 has 16 residues. Germline V gene lookup returns CDR1 MDHEN and CDR2 SYDVKM. The V and J ends lost 6 bases and 8 bases respectively, with 22 bases between them. In nucleotides, the CDR3 is TGTGCCAGCAGCCCGCAGTTTAGTGTTGGTTGGGGGGAGCTGTTTTTT. Protein sequence: CASSPQFSVGWGELFF.

V gene TRBV4-1 combines with J gene TRBJ2-4; 9 nucleotides agree with TRBD2. The CDR3 sequence is 21 residues long. V lost 1 base, J lost 0 bases, and 16 bases stayed unmatched. Germline V lookup: CDR1 MGHRA, CDR2 YSYEKL. The CDR3 protein is CASSQARLAGKTDLAKNIQYF. The CDR3 coding sequence is TGCGCCAGCAGCCAAGCGAGGCTAGCGGGGAAGACAGACCTAGCCAAAAACATTCAGTACTTC.

CDR3 nucleotides: TGTGCCAGCAGTTCACAGGGGCCCCATCAGCCCCAGCATTTT. This translates into CASSSQGPHQPQHF. The chain recombines TRBV27 with TRBJ1-5; 7 bases are shared with TRBD1. The CDR3 is 14 residues long. V trimming: 4 bases; J trimming: 5 bases; junction bases outside the gene matches: 5. Germline V gene lookup returns CDR1 MNHEY and CDR2 SMNVEV (reference sequence).

The rearrangement joins TRBV5-6 to TRBJ2-5, with D perhaps matching TRBD1 (6 bases). The tail of the sequence fits TRBJ2-7 better, so the J call may be wrong. CDR1 SGHDT and CDR2 YYEEEE come from the germline V gene. The CDR3 has 16 residues. CDR3 region: CASSLAFSSRGYEQYF. CDR3 coding DNA: TGTGCCAGCAGCTTGGCCTTCAGTTCCAGGGGCTACGAGCAGTACTTC.

V and J are TRBV5-6 and TRBJ2-5; no firm D call. The CDR3 runs 13 residues. The germline CDR1 and CDR2 sequences are SGHDT and YYEEEE. The germline V and J ends were trimmed by 1 base and 1 base, with 5 bases remaining between them. The chain's CDR3 is CASSLPAQETQYF. The CDR3 DNA is TGTGCCAGCAGCTTGCCAGCCCAAGAGACCCAGTACTTC.

The chain joins TRBV4-1 to TRBJ2-5, with 10 bases identical to TRBD2. The CDR3 sequence is 16 residues long. Germline V gene data show CDR1 as MGHRA and CDR2 as YSYEKL. J lost 5 bases, V lost 3 bases, and 9 bases had no gene match. This chain's CDR3 is CASSHGIAGGRETQYF. The CDR3 nucleotides read TGCGCCAGCAGCCATGGTATAGCGGGGGGCCGGGAGACCCAGTACTTC.

This clone was seen only once. This chain connects TRBV29-1 to TRBJ2-5; 8 bases are a match to TRBD1. The CDR3 has 12 residues. The germline V gene has CDR1 SQVTM and CDR2 ANQGSEA. With V trimmed by 8 bases and J by 2 bases, 4 bases remained unmatched. CDR3 in DNA: TGCAGCTTTACAGGGGGTCAAGAGACCCAGTACTTC. As protein: CSFTGGQETQYF.

The V and J genes are TRBV19 and TRBJ1-2, with a tentative D call TRBD1 (5 bases). Trimming took 2 bases from V and 4 from J, leaving 8 bases between them. Germline V gene sequence: CDR1 LNHDA, CDR2 SQIVND (reference sequence). The CDR3 length is 13 residues. CDR3 residues: CASSIQGLYGYTF. CDR3 sequence (DNA): TGTGCCAGTAGTATACAGGGTCTCTATGGCTACACCTTC.

The DNA for the CDR3 is TGTGCCAGCAGTTCGGTAACAGATACGCAGTATTTT. Protein sequence: CASSSVTDTQYF. The chain links TRBV7-9 to TRBJ2-3; D gene unclear. V was clipped by 6 bases and J by 3 bases, with 7 bases between them. The V gene's germline CDR1 is SEHNR and CDR2 FQNEAQ (reference sequence). The CDR3 contains 12 residues. Variable domain in full (rest from reference TRBV7-9 and TRBJ2-3): DTGVSQNPRHKITKRGQNVTFRCDPISEHNRLYWYRQTLGQGPEFLTYFQNEAQLEKSRLLSDRFSAERPKGSFSTLEIQRTEQGDSAMYLCASSSVTDTQYFGPGTRLTVL.